This T cell receptor (beta chain) was obtained from a study of neoadjuvant nivolumab and ipilimumab in lung cancer. Study conclusions and caveats: From pretherapy to surgery, tumor richness and clonality rose with dual therapy.

V was cut by 0 bases and J by 11 bases, with 17 bases left in between. Per the germline V gene, CDR1 is MNHNS and CDR2 is SASEGT. The CDR3 consists of 16 residues. Method: immunoSEQ multiplex PCR; TCRdb's copy keeps in-frame clones and lacks some. The sample yields 30,000 to 35,000 clones, less than 95% seen once. About this clone: The antigen is not known.

The clonotype comes from an adult with non-small cell lung cancer. This chain joins TRBV6-1 and TRBJ1-6, with a tentative D call TRBD1 (5 bases). Sequencing was performed on peripheral blood, taken after neoadjuvant nivolumab, alone or with ipilimumab, at or shortly before surgery. The CDR3 spells CASSEARWDSGPPLHF. The CDR3 coding sequence is TGTGCCAGCAGTGAAGCAAGGTGGGATTCGGGGCCACCCCTCCACTTT.